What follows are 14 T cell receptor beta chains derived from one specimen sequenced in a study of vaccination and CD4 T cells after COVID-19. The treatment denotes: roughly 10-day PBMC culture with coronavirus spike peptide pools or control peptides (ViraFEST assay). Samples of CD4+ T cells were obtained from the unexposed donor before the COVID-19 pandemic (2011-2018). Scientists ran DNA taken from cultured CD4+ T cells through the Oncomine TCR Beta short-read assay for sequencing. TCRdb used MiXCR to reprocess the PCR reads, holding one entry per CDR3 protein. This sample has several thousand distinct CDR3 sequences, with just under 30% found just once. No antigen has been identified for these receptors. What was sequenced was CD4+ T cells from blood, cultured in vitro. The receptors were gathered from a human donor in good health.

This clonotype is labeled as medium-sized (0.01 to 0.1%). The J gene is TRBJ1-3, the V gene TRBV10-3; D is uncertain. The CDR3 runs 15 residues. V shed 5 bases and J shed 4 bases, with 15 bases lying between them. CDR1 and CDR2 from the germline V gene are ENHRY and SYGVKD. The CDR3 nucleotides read TGTGCCATCAGTAGTCAGTTGGGGTCGGGAAACACCATATATTTT. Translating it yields CAISSQLGSGNTIYF.

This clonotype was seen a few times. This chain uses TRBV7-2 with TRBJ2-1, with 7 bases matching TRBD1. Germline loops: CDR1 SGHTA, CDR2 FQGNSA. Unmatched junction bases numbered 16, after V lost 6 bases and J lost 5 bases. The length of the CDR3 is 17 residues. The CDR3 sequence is CASSLGRGRGKNNEQFF. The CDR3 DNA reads TGTGCCAGCAGTTTGGGGAGAGGCAGGGGGAAGAACAATGAGCAGTTCTTC.

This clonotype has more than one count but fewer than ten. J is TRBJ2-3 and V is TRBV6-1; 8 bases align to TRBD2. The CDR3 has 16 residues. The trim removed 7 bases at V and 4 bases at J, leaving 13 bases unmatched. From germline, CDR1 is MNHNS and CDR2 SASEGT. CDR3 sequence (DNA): TGTGCCAGCATTCCGGGGGGGGGCAAGCATCCAGATACGCAGTATTTT. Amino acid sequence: CASIPGGGKHPDTQYF.

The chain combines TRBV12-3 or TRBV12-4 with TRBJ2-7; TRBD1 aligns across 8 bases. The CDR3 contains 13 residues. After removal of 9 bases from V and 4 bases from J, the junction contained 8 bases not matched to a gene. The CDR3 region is CASLGDRPYEQYF. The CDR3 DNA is TGTGCCAGTTTAGGGGACAGGCCGTACGAGCAGTACTTC.

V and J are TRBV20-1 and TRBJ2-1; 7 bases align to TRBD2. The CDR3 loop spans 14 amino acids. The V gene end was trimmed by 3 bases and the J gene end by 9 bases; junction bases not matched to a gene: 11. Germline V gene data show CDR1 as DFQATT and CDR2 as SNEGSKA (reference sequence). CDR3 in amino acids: CSASVGGSVGEQFF. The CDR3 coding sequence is TGCAGTGCTAGCGTCGGGGGGAGCGTCGGTGAGCAGTTCTTC.

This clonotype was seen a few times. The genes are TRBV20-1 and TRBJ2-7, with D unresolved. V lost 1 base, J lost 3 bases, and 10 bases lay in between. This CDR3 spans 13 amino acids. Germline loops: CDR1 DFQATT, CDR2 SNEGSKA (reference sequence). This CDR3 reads CSARGVAIYEQYF. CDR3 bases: TGCAGTGCTAGAGGGGTGGCGATCTACGAGCAGTACTTC.

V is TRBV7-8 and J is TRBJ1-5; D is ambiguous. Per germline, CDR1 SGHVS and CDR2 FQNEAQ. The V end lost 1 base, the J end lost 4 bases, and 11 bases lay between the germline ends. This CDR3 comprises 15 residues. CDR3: CASSLDRPSNQPQHF. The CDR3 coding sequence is TGTGCCAGCAGCTTAGACCGACCGTCTAATCAGCCCCAGCATTTT.

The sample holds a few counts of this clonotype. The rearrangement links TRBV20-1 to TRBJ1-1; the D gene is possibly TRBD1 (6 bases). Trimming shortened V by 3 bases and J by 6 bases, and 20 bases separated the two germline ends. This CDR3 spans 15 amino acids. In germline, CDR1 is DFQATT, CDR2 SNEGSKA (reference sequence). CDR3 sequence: CSARVQGILGAEAFF. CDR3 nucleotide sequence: TGCAGTGCTAGGGTCCAGGGGATTCTTGGCGCTGAAGCTTTCTTT.

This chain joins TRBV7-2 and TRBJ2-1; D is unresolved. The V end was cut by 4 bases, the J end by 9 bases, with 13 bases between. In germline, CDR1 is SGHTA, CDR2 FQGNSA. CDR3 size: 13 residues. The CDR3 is CASSSHQGTEQFF. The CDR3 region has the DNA TGTGCCAGCAGCTCCCACCAAGGCACTGAGCAGTTCTTC. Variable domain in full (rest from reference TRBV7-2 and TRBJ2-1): GAGVSQSPSNKVTEKGKDVELRCDPISGHTALYWYRQSLGQGLEFLIYFQGNSAPDKSGLPSDRFSAERTGGSVSTLTIQRTQQEDSAVYLCASSSHQGTEQFFGPGTRLTVL.

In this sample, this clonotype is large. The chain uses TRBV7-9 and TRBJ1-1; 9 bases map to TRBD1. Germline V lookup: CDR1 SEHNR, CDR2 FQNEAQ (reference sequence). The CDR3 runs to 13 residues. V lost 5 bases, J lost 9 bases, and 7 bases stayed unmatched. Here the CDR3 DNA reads TGTGCCAGCAGCCCCAGTGGACAGGGGAAAGCTTTCTTT. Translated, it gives CASSPSGQGKAFF. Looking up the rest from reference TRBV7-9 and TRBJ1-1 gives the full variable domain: DTGVSQNPRHKITKRGQNVTFRCDPISEHNRLYWYRQTLGQGPEFLTYFQNEAQLEKSRLLSDRFSAERPKGSFSTLEIQRTEQGDSAMYLCASSPSGQGKAFFGQGTRLTVV.

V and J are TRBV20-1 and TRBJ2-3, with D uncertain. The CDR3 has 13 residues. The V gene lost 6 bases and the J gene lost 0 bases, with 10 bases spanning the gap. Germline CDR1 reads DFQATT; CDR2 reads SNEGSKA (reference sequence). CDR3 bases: TGCAGTGCGGATCAGAGGAGCACAGATACGCAGTATTTT. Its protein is CSADQRSTDTQYF.

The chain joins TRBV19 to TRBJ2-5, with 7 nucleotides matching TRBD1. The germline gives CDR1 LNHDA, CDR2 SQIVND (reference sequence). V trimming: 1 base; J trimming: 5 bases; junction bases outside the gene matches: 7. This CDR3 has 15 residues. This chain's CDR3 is CASSIGRGIGETQYF. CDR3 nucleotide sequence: TGTGCCAGTAGTATAGGCAGGGGGATAGGGGAGACCCAGTACTTC.

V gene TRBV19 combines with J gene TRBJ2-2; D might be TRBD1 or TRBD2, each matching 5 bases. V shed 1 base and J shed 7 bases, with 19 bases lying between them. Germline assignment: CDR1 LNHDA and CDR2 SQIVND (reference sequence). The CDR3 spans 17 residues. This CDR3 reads CASSIGGVAGRIGELFF. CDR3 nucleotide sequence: TGTGCCAGTAGTATAGGAGGGGTGGCAGGGCGTATCGGGGAGCTGTTTTTT.

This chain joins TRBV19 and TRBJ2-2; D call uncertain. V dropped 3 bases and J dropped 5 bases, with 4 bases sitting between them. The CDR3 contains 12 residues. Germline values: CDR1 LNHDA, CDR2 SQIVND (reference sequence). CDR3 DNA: TGTGCCAGTAGTATCCGTACCGGGGAGCTGTTTTTT. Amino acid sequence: CASSIRTGELFF. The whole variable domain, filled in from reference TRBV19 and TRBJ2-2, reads DGGITQSPKYLFRKEGQNVTLSCEQNLNHDAMYWYRQDPGQGLRLIYYSQIVNDFQKGDIAEGYSVSREKKESFPLTVTSAQKNPTAFYLCASSIRTGELFFGEGSRLTVL.